Below, 10 T cell receptor beta chains from the same sample are listed, as sequenced in a study of beta chain features in type 1 diabetes. The sequenced template was cDNA made from the entire isolated RNA. The assay was immunoSEQ multiplex PCR, and TCRdb's table has in-frame clones only and misses some. The sample comprises about 470,000 clones, about 32% of which are singletons, and roughly 0.06% rests with the top ten. The material sequenced was naive CD4+ T cells from blood. The receptors were sampled from a man between 18 and 29 years old in good health.

This clone was observed a few times. The chain carries TRBV2 and TRBJ2-3; D is possibly TRBD2 (5 bases). CDR1 SNHLY and CDR2 FYNNEI come from the germline V gene. V lost 5 bases and J lost 6, with 9 bases in between. The CDR3 is made up of 12 amino acids. The CDR3: CASSRRRDTQYF. In DNA, the CDR3 is TGTGCCAGCAGTAGAAGGAGGGATACGCAGTATTTT.

This chain connects TRBV7-2 to TRBJ2-1; maybe TRBD1 (5 bases). Per germline, CDR1 SGHTA and CDR2 FQGNSA. CDR3 length: 16 amino acids. The V and J ends lost 1 base and 1 base respectively, with 11 bases between them. The CDR3, as DNA: TGTGCCAGCAGCTTAGTAATCGGACAATCCTACAATGAGCAGTTCTTC. Its protein is CASSLVIGQSYNEQFF.

This clone has a handful of counts. The rearrangement links TRBV18 to TRBJ2-2; 7 nucleotides align to TRBD1. Trimming at V came to 3 bases and at J to 4 bases, leaving 2 bases not matched to a gene. Germline-derived CDR1 and CDR2 are KGHSH and LQKENI. This CDR3 spans 14 amino acids. The CDR3 spells CASSPRQGTGELFF. Here the CDR3 DNA reads TGTGCCAGCTCACCGCGACAGGGCACCGGGGAGCTGTTTTTT.

This clone has more than one count but fewer than ten. V is TRBV5-6 and J is TRBJ2-5; D could derive from TRBD1 or TRBD2 (5 bases each). The CDR3 spans 13 residues. Trimming took 1 base from V and 6 from J, leaving 10 bases between them. Germline assignment: CDR1 SGHDT and CDR2 YYEEEE. Written as DNA, the CDR3 is TGTGCCAGCAGCTTGTCCGGGGCACAGACCCAGTACTTC. Translated: CASSLSGAQTQYF.

V usage is TRBV5-4 and J usage is TRBJ2-1, with 8 positions matching TRBD1. Germline V gives CDR1 SGHNT, CDR2 YYREEE (reference sequence). The CDR3 has 16 amino acids. The trim removed 2 bases at V and 4 bases at J, leaving 8 bases unmatched. CDR3: CASSLPGQVLYNEQFF. CDR3 coding DNA: TGTGCCAGCAGCTTACCGGGACAGGTTCTTTACAATGAGCAGTTCTTC.

V usage is TRBV19 and J usage is TRBJ2-3, with D uncertain. Per germline, CDR1 LNHDA and CDR2 SQIVND (reference sequence). The CDR3 length is 15 residues. V was trimmed by 9 bases and J by 2 bases, leaving 18 bases between them. The DNA of the CDR3 is TGTGCCAGCTCTCCCTCGGGCGGTTTCACAGATACGCAGTATTTT. It translates to CASSPSGGFTDTQYF.

V is TRBV28 and J is TRBJ2-7, with D unclear. The CDR3 contains 14 residues. Trimming stripped 3 bases from V and 7 bases from J, with 16 bases between. Looked up from germline, CDR1 is MDHEN and CDR2 is SYDVKM. CDR3 residues: CASSFGGSSIEQYF. CDR3 sequence (DNA): TGTGCCAGCAGTTTCGGTGGCAGCTCTATTGAGCAGTACTTC.

This clone was counted between two and nine times. This chain connects TRBV9 to TRBJ1-1, with 9 nucleotides matching TRBD1. Germline V gives CDR1 SGDLS, CDR2 YYNGEE. The V gene end was trimmed by 4 bases and the J gene end by 4 bases; junction bases not matched to a gene: 8. There are 15 residues in the CDR3. The CDR3: CASSLRTGASTEAFF. Here the CDR3 DNA reads TGTGCCAGCAGCTTAAGGACAGGGGCCTCCACTGAAGCTTTCTTT.

The CDR3 here is CAQSRGGRHNEQFF. The CDR3 nucleotides read TGTGCCCAATCCCGGGGGGGGCGCCACAATGAGCAGTTCTTC. V is TRBV30 and J is TRBJ2-1; 8 nucleotides align to TRBD2. Germline lookup yields CDR1 GTSNPN and CDR2 SVGIG (reference sequence). The CDR3 loop spans 14 amino acids. The J segment lost 5 bases and the V segment lost 8 bases, leaving 11 bases of the junction unmatched.

The chain combines TRBV7-2 with TRBJ2-1; 8 bases match TRBD2. This CDR3 is 18 amino acids long. The ends lost 6 bases at V and 6 bases at J; junction bases unmatched: 19. Germline V gene lookup returns CDR1 SGHTA and CDR2 FQGNSA. The CDR3 DNA reads TGTGCCAGCAGTCATCCCGCGATAGGCGGGAGCGGGGGCAATGAGCAGTTCTTC. Its translation is CASSHPAIGGSGGNEQFF.